Listed here are 19 T cell receptor beta chains from one sample, sequenced in a study of T cell responses to AZD1222 COVID-19 vaccine. Repertoires were generated with immunoSEQ multiplex PCR, while TCRdb's copy carries only in-frame clones and drops some. Of roughly 120,000 clones in the sample, 88% were seen once. The starting material was peripheral blood, obtained on day 0 of MenACWY control vaccination. These receptors were taken from an adult in good health.

The chain combines TRBV3-1 (or the pseudogene TRBV3-2) with TRBJ2-3, with TRBD1 identical over 7 bases. V gave up 4 bases and J gave up 2 bases; unmatched junction bases: 12. Germline CDR1 reads LGHDT; CDR2 reads YNNKEL (reference sequence). This CDR3 has 17 amino acids. Here the CDR3 DNA reads TGTGCCAGCAGCCCGTCTTACAGGGGAGTATCCACAGATACGCAGTATTTT. Translating gives CASSPSYRGVSTDTQYF.

The rearrangement joins TRBV18 to TRBJ2-1; possibly TRBD1 or TRBD2 for D (5 bases each). The V end was cut by 3 bases, the J end by 6 bases, with 9 bases between. This CDR3 region has 13 residues. Germline assignment: CDR1 KGHSH and CDR2 LQKENI. CDR3 DNA sequence: TGTGCCAGCTCACCGGGGGTCACCAATGAGCAGTTCTTC. Translation gives CASSPGVTNEQFF.

CDR3 sequence reads: CASSQEGRPLSGYTF. CDR3 bases: TGCGCCAGCAGCCAAGAGGGACGCCCGCTTAGCGGCTACACCTTC. The V and J genes are TRBV4-1 and TRBJ1-2, with D perhaps matching TRBD1 (5 bases). V was trimmed by 0 bases and J by 8 bases, leaving 16 bases between them. Looked up from germline, CDR1 is MGHRA and CDR2 is YSYEKL. This CDR3 is 15 amino acids long.

The chain has TRBV3-1 (or the pseudogene TRBV3-2) and TRBJ1-2; tentatively, D is TRBD1 (5 bases). Per germline, CDR1 LGHDT and CDR2 YNNKEL (reference sequence). The CDR3 runs to 17 residues. V lost 1 base to trimming and J lost 3 bases, with 18 bases between them. CDR3 in DNA: TGTGCCAGCAGCCAAGGGCGTGACAGCGTCCTATACTATGGCTACACCTTC. As protein: CASSQGRDSVLYYGYTF.

This clone was recorded once. V and J are TRBV2 and TRBJ2-7; D is unclear. Trimming removed 4 bases at V and 1 base at J, with 5 bases between. CDR3 length: 12 residues. The germline gives CDR1 SNHLY, CDR2 FYNNEI. The CDR3 sequence: CASSASSYEQYF. The CDR3 DNA sequence: TGTGCCAGCAGTGCATCTTCCTACGAGCAGTACTTC.

The rearrangement joins TRBV5-4 to TRBJ2-7; D might be TRBD2 (5 bases). Germline CDR1 and CDR2: SGHNT and YYREEE (reference sequence). Trimming removed 0 bases from V and 2 bases from J, with 9 bases in between. CDR3 length: 14 residues. DNA of the CDR3: TGTGCCAGCAGCTTGGAAGCGGAGGCCTACGAGCAGTACTTC. Amino acid sequence: CASSLEAEAYEQYF. The full variable domain, its missing parts supplied by reference TRBV5-4 and TRBJ2-7, is ETGVTQSPTHLIKTRGQQVTLRCSSQSGHNTVSWYQQALGQGPQFIFQYYREEENGRGNFPPRFSGLQFPNYSSELNVNALELDDSALYLCASSLEAEAYEQYFGPGTRLTVT.

V and J are TRBV18 and TRBJ2-5; unclear D gene. There are 13 residues in the CDR3. V was cut by 2 bases and J by 7 bases, with 11 bases left in between. CDR1 is KGHSH, CDR2 LQKENI, per germline. The CDR3 DNA reads as TGTGCCAGCTCACCATCTCTTTCCAGGACCCAGTACTTC. Its protein product is CASSPSLSRTQYF.

The chain joins TRBV29-1 to TRBJ2-7; D unresolved. The CDR3 is 13 residues long. The germline CDR1 and CDR2 sequences are SQVTM and ANQGSEA. The V end lost 4 bases, the J end lost 3 bases, and 13 bases lay between the germline ends. In DNA form, the CDR3 reads TGCAGCGTTGTAGGCGAGCGAAACTACGAGCAGTACTTC. This encodes CSVVGERNYEQYF.

This clone is a singleton in its sample. J is TRBJ2-2 and V is TRBV7-9; D might be TRBD2 (5 bases). The CDR3 has 15 amino acids. Germline CDR1 is SEHNR and CDR2 is FQNEAQ (reference sequence). V was clipped by 1 base and J by 4 bases, with 10 bases between them. Here the CDR3 DNA reads TGTGCCAGCAGCTTAGGCCTGGGGAGCACCGGGGAGCTGTTTTTT. Translated: CASSLGLGSTGELFF.

The chain links TRBV5-6 to TRBJ2-7, with 10 positions matching TRBD1. The CDR3 runs 15 residues. The germline V gene encodes CDR1 SGHDT and CDR2 YYEEEE. Trimming took 0 bases from V and 3 from J; bases not matched to a gene: 3. The CDR3 reads CASSLEGTGVYEQYF. CDR3 coding DNA: TGTGCCAGCAGCTTGGAGGGGACAGGGGTCTACGAGCAGTACTTC.

This clone was found once. The chain recombines TRBV6-5 with TRBJ1-2, with D possibly matching TRBD1 (5 bases). Germline V gives CDR1 MNHEY, CDR2 SVGAGI. CDR3 length: 15 residues. Trimming left V 7 bases short and J 5 bases short, with 20 bases between. The CDR3 coding sequence is TGTGCCAGCACCAAGAGGGGAGACCGGGGATATGGCTACACCTTC. It is translated as CASTKRGDRGYGYTF.

V usage is TRBV7-2 and J usage is TRBJ2-2; D gene uncertain. The CDR3 runs to 13 residues. The V end was cut by 5 bases, the J end by 6 bases, with 10 bases between. Germline assignment: CDR1 SGHTA and CDR2 FQGNSA. The CDR3 here is CASSQATPGELFF. The CDR3 DNA is TGTGCCAGCAGCCAAGCCACCCCCGGGGAGCTGTTTTTT.

The chain links TRBV7-2 to TRBJ2-3, with D perhaps matching TRBD2 (6 bases). This CDR3 has 16 residues. Trimming removed 1 base at V and 1 base at J, with 12 bases between. CDR1 SGHTA and CDR2 FQGNSA come from the germline V gene. The CDR3 sequence: CASSLVGGKRTDTQYF. In nucleotides, the CDR3 is TGTGCCAGCAGCTTAGTAGGCGGGAAACGCACAGATACGCAGTATTTT.

This chain connects TRBV5-1 to TRBJ1-2; 7 bases line up with TRBD1. The CDR3 consists of 14 residues. Germline V gene data show CDR1 as SGHRS and CDR2 as YFSETQ. The trim removed 3 bases at V and 1 base at J, leaving 3 bases unmatched. CDR3 nucleotides: TGCGCCAGCAGCTCAACAGGGGTTAACTATGGCTACACCTTC. Translating it yields CASSSTGVNYGYTF. The variable domain in full, with the rest retrieved from reference TRBV5-1 and TRBJ1-2, is KAGVTQTPRYLIKTRGQQVTLSCSPISGHRSVSWYQQTPGQGLQFLFEYFSETQRNKGNFPGRFSGRQFSNSRSEMNVSTLELGDSALYLCASSSTGVNYGYTFGSGTRLTVV.

This clone showed up just a few times. The chain carries TRBV15 and TRBJ1-5; D is ambiguous. This CDR3 is 15 amino acids long. V dropped 0 bases and J dropped 2 bases, with 8 bases sitting between them. Germline loops: CDR1 LNHNV, CDR2 YYDKDF (reference sequence). The CDR3 DNA is TGTGCCACCAGCAGAGATCGGCAGGGCAATCAGCCCCAGCATTTT. It specifies CATSRDRQGNQPQHF.

The genes are TRBV7-2 and TRBJ2-7; 10 bases align to TRBD2. CDR1 and CDR2 (germline): SGHTA, FQGNSA. This CDR3 has 15 amino acids. The junction had 9 bases not matched to a gene; V was cut back by 3 bases and J by 7 bases. The CDR3 spells CASSLEAGGPEEQYF. CDR3 in DNA: TGTGCCAGCAGCTTGGAAGCGGGAGGGCCTGAGGAGCAGTACTTC.

V usage is TRBV28 and J usage is TRBJ2-5; tentatively, D is TRBD1 (5 bases). V was trimmed by 3 bases and J by 0 bases, leaving 8 bases between them. There are 14 residues in the CDR3. Germline loops: CDR1 MDHEN, CDR2 SYDVKM. DNA of the CDR3: TGTGCCAGCAGTTTGACAGCGTACCAAGAGACCCAGTACTTC. This encodes CASSLTAYQETQYF. The entire variable domain, with the rest obtained from reference TRBV28 and TRBJ2-5, is as follows: DVKVTQSSRYLVKRTGEKVFLECVQDMDHENMFWYRQDPGLGLRLIYFSYDVKMKEKGDIPEGYSVSREKKERFSLILESASTNQTSMYLCASSLTAYQETQYFGPGTRLLVL.

The V gene is TRBV6-5, the J gene TRBJ2-1, with a possible D match to TRBD1 (5 bases). Germline lookup yields CDR1 MNHEY and CDR2 SVGAGI. This CDR3 has 15 amino acids. V gave up 10 bases and J gave up 5 bases, with 21 bases separating them. CDR3 sequence reads: CATKVNGQGNNEQFF. DNA for the CDR3: TGTGCCACCAAGGTTAACGGGCAGGGAAACAATGAGCAGTTCTTC.

The chain combines TRBV7-3 with TRBJ2-2, with 13 nucleotides matching TRBD2. The ends lost 5 bases at V and 8 bases at J; junction bases unmatched: 14. The germline V gene encodes CDR1 SGHTA and CDR2 FQGTGA. This CDR3 spans 18 amino acids. The CDR3 DNA sequence: TGTGCCAGCAGCCCCCGGGGCACTAGCGGGAGGGCCTTTGGGGAGCTGTTTTTT. Translating gives CASSPRGTSGRAFGELFF.